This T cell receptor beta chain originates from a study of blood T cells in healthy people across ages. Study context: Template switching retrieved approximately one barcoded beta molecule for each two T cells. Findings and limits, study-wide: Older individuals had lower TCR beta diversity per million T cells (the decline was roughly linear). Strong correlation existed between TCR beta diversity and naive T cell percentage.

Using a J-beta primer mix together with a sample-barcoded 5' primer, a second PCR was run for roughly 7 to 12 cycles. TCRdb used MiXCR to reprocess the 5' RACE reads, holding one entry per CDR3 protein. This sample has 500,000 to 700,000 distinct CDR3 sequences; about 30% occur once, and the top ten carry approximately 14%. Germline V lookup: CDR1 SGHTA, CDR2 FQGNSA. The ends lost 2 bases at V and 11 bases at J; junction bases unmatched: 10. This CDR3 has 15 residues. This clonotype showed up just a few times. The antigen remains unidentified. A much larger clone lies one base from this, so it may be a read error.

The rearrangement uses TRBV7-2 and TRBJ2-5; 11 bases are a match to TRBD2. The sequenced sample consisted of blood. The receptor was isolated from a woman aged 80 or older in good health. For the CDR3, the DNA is TGTGCCAGCAGCTTACAACTAGCGGGGGCCATGGGGCAGTACTTC. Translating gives CASSLQLAGAMGQYF.